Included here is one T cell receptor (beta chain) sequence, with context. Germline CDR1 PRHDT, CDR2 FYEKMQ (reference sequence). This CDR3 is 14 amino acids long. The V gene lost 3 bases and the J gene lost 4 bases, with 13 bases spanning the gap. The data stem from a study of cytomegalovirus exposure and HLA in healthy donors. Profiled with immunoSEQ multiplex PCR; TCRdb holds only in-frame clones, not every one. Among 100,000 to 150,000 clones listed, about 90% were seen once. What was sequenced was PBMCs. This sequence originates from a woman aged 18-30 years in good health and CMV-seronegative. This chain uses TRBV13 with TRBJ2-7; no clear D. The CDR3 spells CASSFRSQTYEQYF. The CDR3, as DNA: TGTGCCAGCAGCTTTAGGAGCCAGACTTACGAGCAGTACTTC.